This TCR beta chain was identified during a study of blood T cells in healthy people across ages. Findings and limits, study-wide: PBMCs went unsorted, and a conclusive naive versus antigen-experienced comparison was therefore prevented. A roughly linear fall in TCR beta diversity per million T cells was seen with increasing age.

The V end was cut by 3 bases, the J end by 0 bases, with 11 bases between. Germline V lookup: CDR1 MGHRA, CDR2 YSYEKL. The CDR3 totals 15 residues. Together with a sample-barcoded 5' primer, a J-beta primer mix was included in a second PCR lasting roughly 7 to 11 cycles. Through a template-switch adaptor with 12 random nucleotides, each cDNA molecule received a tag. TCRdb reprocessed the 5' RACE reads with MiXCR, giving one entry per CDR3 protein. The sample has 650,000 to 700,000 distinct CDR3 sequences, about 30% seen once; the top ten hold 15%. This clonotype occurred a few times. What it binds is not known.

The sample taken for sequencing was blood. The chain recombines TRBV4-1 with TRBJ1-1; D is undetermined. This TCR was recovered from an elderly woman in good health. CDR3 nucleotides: TGCGCCAGCAGCCAGGCAGCAACCCTGAACACTGAAGCTTTCTTT. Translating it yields CASSQAATLNTEAFF.